One sample yielded the 21 T cell receptor beta chains listed below, sequenced in a study of human CD8 memory T cell subsets. UMI-labeled 5' RACE yielded the TCR beta libraries. Each CDR3 protein gets one entry in TCRdb, which reprocessed the 5' RACE reads and gives no DNA. This sample contains 9,000 to 13,000 distinct CDR3 sequences. Material: CD8+ stem-like memory T cells (TSCM and TCM) sorted from PBMCs. As to subset: stem-like memory CD8 T cells (TSTEM), CCR7+ PD-1- TIGIT-. All receptors come from a human donor in good health.

V usage is TRBV27 and J usage is TRBJ2-5; TCRdb's D gene call, TRBD1, goes unchecked for lack of DNA. In germline, CDR1 is MNHEY, CDR2 SMNVEV (reference sequence). The CDR3 runs to 14 residues. The CDR3 sequence: CASSARDSEVPQYF.

The chain recombines TRBV6-1 with TRBJ1-2. Germline V gives CDR1 MNHNS, CDR2 SASEGT. CDR3 length: 15 residues. The CDR3 loop reads CASSEESWGGDGYTF.

This clonotype is labeled medium-sized (0.01 to 0.1%) based on frequency. This chain uses TRBV28 with TRBJ2-7; as DNA is missing, the TRBD2 call by TCRdb cannot be tested. The CDR3 has 13 amino acids. Per germline, CDR1 MDHEN and CDR2 SYDVKM. CDR3 in amino acids: CASSKLAGDEQYF.

The chain combines TRBV7-9 with TRBJ2-7; TCRdb returns TRBD1, unconfirmable since there is no DNA. This CDR3 is 15 amino acids long. The germline V gene encodes CDR1 SEHNR and CDR2 FQNEAQ (reference sequence). The CDR3 loop is CASSPRQDFGYEQYF. The full variable domain, in which reference TRBV7-9 and TRBJ2-7 provide the parts outside the CDR3, is DTGVSQNPRHKITKRGQNVTFRCDPISEHNRLYWYRQTLGQGPEFLTYFQNEAQLEKSRLLSDRFSAERPKGSFSTLEIQRTEQGDSAMYLCASSPRQDFGYEQYFGPGTRLTVT.

The gene calls are TRBV9 and TRBJ2-3; absent DNA, TCRdb's TRBD2 call cannot be checked. The CDR3 length is 19 residues. Germline values: CDR1 SGDLS, CDR2 YYNGEE. CDR3 sequence reads: CASSDRTSGDAARTDTQYF. The whole variable domain, remainder taken from reference TRBV9 and TRBJ2-3, is DSGVTQTPKHLITATGQRVTLRCSPRSGDLSVYWYQQSLDQGLQFLIQYYNGEERAKGNILERFSAQQFPDLHSELNLSSLELGDSALYFCASSDRTSGDAARTDTQYFGPGTRLTVL.

The chain uses TRBV7-8 and TRBJ2-7; TCRdb names TRBD1, which stays unverified in the absence of DNA. The germline V gene has CDR1 SGHVS and CDR2 FQNEAQ. The length of the CDR3 is 18 residues. The CDR3 sequence: CASYSKHNDRAGFDEQYF.

The chain employs TRBV6-1 and TRBJ2-1; with no DNA, the TCRdb D assignment of TRBD2 cannot be verified. The CDR3 contains 11 residues. Germline assignment: CDR1 MNHNS and CDR2 SASEGT. CDR3 sequence reads: CASGSTDEQFF.

V gene TRBV28 combines with J gene TRBJ2-7; TCRdb's assignment of TRBD1 cannot be checked, as there is no DNA. The CDR3 loop spans 14 amino acids. CDR1 and CDR2 (germline): MDHEN, SYDVKM. This CDR3 reads CATARDRAVYEQYF.

V gene TRBV20-1 combines with J gene TRBJ2-3; TCRdb's assignment of TRBD1 cannot be checked, as there is no DNA. This CDR3 spans 13 amino acids. Germline V lookup: CDR1 DFQATT, CDR2 SNEGSKA (reference sequence). The CDR3 region is CSARGTDTDTQYF.

The chain recombines TRBV10-3 with TRBJ1-2. The V gene's germline CDR1 is ENHRY and CDR2 SYGVKD. The CDR3 spans 13 residues. CDR3 loop: CAISGIDTNGYTF.

The gene calls are TRBV12-3 or TRBV12-4 and TRBJ2-7; TCRdb's assignment of TRBD1 cannot be checked, as there is no DNA. This CDR3 spans 13 amino acids. CDR3 protein: CASSAGQAGEQYF.

This clonotype is medium-sized by frequency. The genes are TRBV9 and TRBJ2-5; TCRdb calls TRBD1, which cannot be checked without DNA. The length of the CDR3 is 16 residues. Germline assignment: CDR1 SGDLS and CDR2 YYNGEE. The CDR3 sequence: CASSEGQPDFQETQYF.

V usage is TRBV24-1 and J usage is TRBJ2-5; TCRdb names TRBD2, which stays unverified in the absence of DNA. Germline CDR1 is KGHDR and CDR2 is SFDVKD. The length of the CDR3 is 19 residues. The chain's CDR3 is CATSDLDQWSSGTGETQYF.

The gene calls are TRBV7-8 and TRBJ2-1; TCRdb indicates TRBD2, and absent DNA this call remains unverified. The CDR3 contains 14 residues. The V gene's germline CDR1 is SGHVS and CDR2 FQNEAQ. CDR3 sequence: CASSLGVGLNEQFF.

The rearrangement links TRBV13 to TRBJ2-5; absent DNA, TCRdb's TRBD2 call cannot be checked. The germline CDR1 and CDR2 sequences are PRHDT and FYEKMQ (reference sequence). The CDR3 has 16 residues. The chain's CDR3 is CASSLEIAGGGETQYF.

The chain employs TRBV11-2 and TRBJ2-3; checking the TCRdb D call of TRBD2 is not possible without DNA. Germline lookup yields CDR1 SGHAT and CDR2 FQNNGV. CDR3 length equals 15 residues. CDR3: CASSHGLGGTDTQYF.

The chain is built from TRBV27 and TRBJ1-5; TCRdb picks TRBD1, but there is no DNA to check that call. Germline CDR1 reads MNHEY; CDR2 reads SMNVEV (reference sequence). CDR3 length equals 14 residues. CDR3 amino acids: CASSLTGYSQPQHF.

Measured by frequency, this clonotype is medium-sized (0.01 to 0.1%). The chain uses TRBV9 and TRBJ2-7; TCRdb's D call, TRBD1, is unchecked because there is no DNA. The CDR3 is 15 amino acids. Germline V gene sequence: CDR1 SGDLS, CDR2 YYNGEE. CDR3 residues: CASSPPGVGANEQYF.

The chain has TRBV19 and TRBJ1-5. The CDR3 totals 15 residues. CDR1 is LNHDA and CDR2 is SQIVND in the germline V gene (reference sequence). CDR3 region: CASSITVYSNQPQHF.

The rearrangement uses TRBV21-1 and TRBJ1-5; TCRdb indicates TRBD1, and absent DNA this call remains unverified. TRBV21-1 is assigned pseudogene status. The CDR3 loop spans 18 amino acids. The CDR3 is CASSPRDRVFGSNQPQHF.

The CDR3 is CSVEEVGDGGSGANVLTF. V is TRBV29-1 and J is TRBJ2-6; TCRdb picks TRBD1, but there is no DNA to check that call. The CDR3 extends over 18 amino acids. Looked up from germline, CDR1 is SQVTM and CDR2 is ANQGSEA.